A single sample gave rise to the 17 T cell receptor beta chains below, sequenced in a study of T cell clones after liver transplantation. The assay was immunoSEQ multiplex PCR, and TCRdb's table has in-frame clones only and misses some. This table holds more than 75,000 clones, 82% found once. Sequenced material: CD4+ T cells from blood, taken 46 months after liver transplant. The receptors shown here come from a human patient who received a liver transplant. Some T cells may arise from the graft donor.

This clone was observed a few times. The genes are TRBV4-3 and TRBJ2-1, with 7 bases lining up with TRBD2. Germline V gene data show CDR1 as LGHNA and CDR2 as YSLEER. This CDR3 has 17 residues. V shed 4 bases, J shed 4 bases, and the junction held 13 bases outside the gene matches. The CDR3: CASSRTPGLRSYNEQFF. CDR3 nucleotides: TGCGCCAGCAGCCGCACCCCGGGACTACGATCTTACAATGAGCAGTTCTTC.

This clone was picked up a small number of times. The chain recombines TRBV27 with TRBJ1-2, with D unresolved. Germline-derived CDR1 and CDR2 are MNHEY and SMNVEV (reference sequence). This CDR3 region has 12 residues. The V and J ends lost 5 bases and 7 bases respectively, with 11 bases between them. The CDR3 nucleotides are TGTGCCAGCAGTCCCGCCGTGGGTGGCTACACCTTC. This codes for CASSPAVGGYTF.

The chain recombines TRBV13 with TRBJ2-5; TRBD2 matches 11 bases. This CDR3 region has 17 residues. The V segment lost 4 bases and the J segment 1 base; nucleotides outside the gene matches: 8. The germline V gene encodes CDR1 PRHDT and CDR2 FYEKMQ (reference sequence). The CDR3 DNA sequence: TGTGCCAGCAGCTACCGACTAGCGGGGCTTTTCCAAGAGACCCAGTACTTC. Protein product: CASSYRLAGLFQETQYF.

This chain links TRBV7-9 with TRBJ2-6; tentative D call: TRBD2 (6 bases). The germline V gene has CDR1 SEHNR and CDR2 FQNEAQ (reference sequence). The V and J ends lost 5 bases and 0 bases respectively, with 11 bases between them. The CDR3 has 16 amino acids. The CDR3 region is CASSPGGVSGANVLTF. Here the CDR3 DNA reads TGTGCCAGCAGCCCAGGCGGGGTCTCTGGGGCCAACGTCCTGACTTTC.

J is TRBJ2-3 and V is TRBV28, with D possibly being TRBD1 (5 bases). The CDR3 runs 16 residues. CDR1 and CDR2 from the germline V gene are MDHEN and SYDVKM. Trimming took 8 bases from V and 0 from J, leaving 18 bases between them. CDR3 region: CASGYRFFTSTDTQYF. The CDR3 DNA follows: TGTGCCAGCGGATACAGGTTTTTTACTAGCACAGATACGCAGTATTTT.

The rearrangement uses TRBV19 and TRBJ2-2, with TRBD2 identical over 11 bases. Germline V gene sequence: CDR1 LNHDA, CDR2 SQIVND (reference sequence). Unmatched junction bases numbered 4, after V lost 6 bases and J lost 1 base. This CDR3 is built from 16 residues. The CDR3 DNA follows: TGTGCCAGTAGCGTTGGACTAGCGGGGAACACCGGGGAGCTGTTTTTT. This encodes CASSVGLAGNTGELFF.

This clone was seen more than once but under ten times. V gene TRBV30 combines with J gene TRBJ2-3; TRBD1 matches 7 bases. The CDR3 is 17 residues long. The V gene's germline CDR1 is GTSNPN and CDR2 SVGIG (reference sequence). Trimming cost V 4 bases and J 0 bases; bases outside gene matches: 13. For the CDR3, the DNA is TGTGCCTGGATCAAAAGCTACGGGACAGATAGCACAGATACGCAGTATTTT. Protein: CAWIKSYGTDSTDTQYF. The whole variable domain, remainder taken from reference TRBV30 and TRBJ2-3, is SQTIHQWPATLVQPVGSPLSLECTVEGTSNPNLYWYRQAAGRGLQLLFYSVGIGQISSEVPQNLSASRPQDRQFILSSKKLLLSDSGFYLCAWIKSYGTDSTDTQYFGPGTRLTVL.

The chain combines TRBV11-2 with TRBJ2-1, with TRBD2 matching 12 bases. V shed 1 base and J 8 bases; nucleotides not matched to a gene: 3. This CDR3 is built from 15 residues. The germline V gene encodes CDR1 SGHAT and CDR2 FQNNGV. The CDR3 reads CASSLASGRGYEQFF. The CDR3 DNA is TGTGCCAGCAGCTTAGCTAGCGGGAGGGGGTATGAGCAGTTCTTC.

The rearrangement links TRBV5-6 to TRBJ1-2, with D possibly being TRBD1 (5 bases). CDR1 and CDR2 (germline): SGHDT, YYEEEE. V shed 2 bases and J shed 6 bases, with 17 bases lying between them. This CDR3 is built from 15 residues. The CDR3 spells CASSLPMSGADGYTF. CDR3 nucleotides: TGTGCCAGCAGCTTACCCATGTCCGGGGCGGATGGCTACACCTTC.

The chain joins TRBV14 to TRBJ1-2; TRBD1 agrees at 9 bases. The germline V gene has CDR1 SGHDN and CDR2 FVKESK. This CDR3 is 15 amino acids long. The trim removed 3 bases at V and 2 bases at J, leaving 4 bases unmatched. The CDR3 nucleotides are TGTGCCAGCAGCCAGAAACAGGGGGCGAACTATGGCTACACCTTC. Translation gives CASSQKQGANYGYTF.

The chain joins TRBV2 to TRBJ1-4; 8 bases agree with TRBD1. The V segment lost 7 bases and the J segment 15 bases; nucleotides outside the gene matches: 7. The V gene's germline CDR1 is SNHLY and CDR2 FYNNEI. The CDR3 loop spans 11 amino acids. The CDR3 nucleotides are TGTGCCAGCACCTGGACAGGGAATTTGTTTTTT. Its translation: CASTWTGNLFF.

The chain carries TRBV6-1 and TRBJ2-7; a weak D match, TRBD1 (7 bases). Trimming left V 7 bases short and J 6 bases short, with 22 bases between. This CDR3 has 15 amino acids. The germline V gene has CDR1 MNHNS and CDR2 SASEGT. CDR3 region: CASTLNQAGGREQYF. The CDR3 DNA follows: TGTGCCAGCACCCTAAATCAGGCAGGGGGGCGCGAGCAGTACTTC.

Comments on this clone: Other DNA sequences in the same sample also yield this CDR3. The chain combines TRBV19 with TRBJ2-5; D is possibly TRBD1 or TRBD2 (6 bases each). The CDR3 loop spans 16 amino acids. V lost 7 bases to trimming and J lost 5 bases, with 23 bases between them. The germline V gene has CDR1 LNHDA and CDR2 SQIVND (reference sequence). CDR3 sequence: CASTPRGLPGGETQYF. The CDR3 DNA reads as TGTGCCAGTACTCCCCGAGGCCTACCCGGGGGCGAGACCCAGTACTTC.

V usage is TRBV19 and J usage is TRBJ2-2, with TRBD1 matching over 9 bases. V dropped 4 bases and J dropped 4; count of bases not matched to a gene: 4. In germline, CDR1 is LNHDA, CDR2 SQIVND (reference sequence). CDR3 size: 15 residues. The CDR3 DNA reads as TGTGCCAGTAGTAAACAGGGGGCGAGCACCGGGGAGCTGTTTTTT. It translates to CASSKQGASTGELFF.

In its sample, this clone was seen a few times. This CDR3 reads CASSPGAYTGELFF. The CDR3 DNA sequence: TGTGCCAGCAGCCCTGGGGCTTACACCGGGGAGCTGTTTTTT. The rearrangement joins TRBV7-2 to TRBJ2-2; maybe TRBD1 (5 bases). Trimming pared 5 bases from V and 3 bases from J, leaving 10 bases between. This CDR3 has 14 residues. Looked up from germline, CDR1 is SGHTA and CDR2 is FQGNSA.

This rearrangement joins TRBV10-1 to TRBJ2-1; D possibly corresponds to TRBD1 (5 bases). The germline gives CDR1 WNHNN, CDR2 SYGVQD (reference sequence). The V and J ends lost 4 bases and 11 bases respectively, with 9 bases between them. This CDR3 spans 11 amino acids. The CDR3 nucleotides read TGCGCCAGCAGTGGTTCAGGGAAGCAGTTCTTC. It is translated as CASSGSGKQFF.

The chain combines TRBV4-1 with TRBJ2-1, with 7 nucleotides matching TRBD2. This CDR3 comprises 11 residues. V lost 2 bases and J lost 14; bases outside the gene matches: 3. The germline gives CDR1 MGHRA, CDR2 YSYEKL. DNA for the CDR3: TGCGCCAGCAGCCAACCGGGGAGGGAGTTCTTC. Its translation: CASSQPGREFF.